The 9 T cell receptor beta chains below all came from one sample that was sequenced in a study of T-cell reconstitution after alpha-beta-depleted transplantation in children. Unique molecular identifiers were used to barcode this TCRbeta library. TCRdb re-analysed the PCR reads in MiXCR, keeping a single row per CDR3 protein. The sample yields more than 550,000 distinct CDR3 sequences, more than 9% seen once. The starting material was PBMCs from the stem cell graft donor, obtained from the stem cell graft. These receptors were collected from a human donor who donated a stem cell graft to a child with acute myeloid leukemia.

Of note for this clonotype: It is likely a read error: a sequence one base away is far more abundant. J is TRBJ2-5 and V is TRBV7-2; no reliable D call. In germline, CDR1 is SGHTA, CDR2 FQGNSA. V gave up 5 bases and J gave up 2 bases, with 6 bases separating them. The CDR3 spans 12 residues. DNA for the CDR3: TGTGCCAGCAGCCCGTGGCAAGAGACCCAGTACTTC. The encoded protein is CASSPWQETQYF. The full variable domain, rest sourced from reference TRBV7-2 and TRBJ2-5, is GAGVSQSPSNKVTEKGKDVELRCDPISGHTALYWYRQSLGQGLEFLIYFQGNSAPDKSGLPSDRFSAERTGGSVSTLTIQRTQQEDSAVYLCASSPWQETQYFGPGTRLLVL.

V usage is TRBV12-3 or TRBV12-4 and J usage is TRBJ2-3; D remains unclear. Trimming took 7 bases from V and 1 from J, leaving 27 bases between them. This CDR3 comprises 19 residues. The CDR3 loop reads CASTLGKGIILQGTDTQYF. The CDR3 nucleotides read TGTGCCAGCACCCTAGGAAAGGGTATAATTTTGCAGGGCACAGATACGCAGTATTTT.

This clonotype was found many times. The rearrangement links TRBV10-3 to TRBJ2-3, with D possibly matching TRBD2 (6 bases). Deletions cut 4 bases from V and 6 bases from J, with 8 bases between. CDR1 and CDR2 (germline): ENHRY, SYGVKD. CDR3 length: 12 residues. The CDR3 sequence is CAISARGDTQYF. CDR3 DNA: TGTGCCATCAGTGCACGGGGGGATACGCAGTATTTT.

This clonotype was recorded a few times. The V and J genes are TRBV6-2 or TRBV6-3 and TRBJ2-7, with D unresolved. Germline CDR1 reads MNHEY; CDR2 reads SVGEGT. Trimming pared 8 bases from V and 6 bases from J, leaving 23 bases between. This CDR3 contains 15 residues. The CDR3 spells CASGPLNLAGAEQYF. DNA of the CDR3: TGTGCCAGCGGCCCCCTCAACCTGGCCGGAGCCGAGCAGTACTTC.

There are many counts of this clonotype. The J gene is TRBJ1-4, the V gene TRBV5-1; D not certain. The CDR3 loop spans 14 amino acids. V was pared by 1 base and J by 8 bases, with 12 bases between. Germline V CDR1 and CDR2: SGHRS, YFSETQ. DNA for the CDR3: TGCGCCAGCAGCTTGACCGGGGAAGGGGAAAAACTGTTTTTT. It translates to CASSLTGEGEKLFF.

This clonotype appeared many times. The chain carries TRBV6-1 and TRBJ2-7; D gene uncertain. CDR1 MNHNS and CDR2 SASEGT come from the germline V gene. V was trimmed by 7 bases and J by 5 bases, leaving 9 bases between them. The CDR3 contains 11 residues. DNA for the CDR3: TGTGCCAGCACCCGGACGGACGAGCAGTACTTC. The encoded protein is CASTRTDEQYF.

This clonotype has only a few counts. The J gene is TRBJ1-5, the V gene TRBV12-3 or TRBV12-4, with a possible D match to TRBD1 (5 bases). V dropped 4 bases and J dropped 8 bases, with 6 bases sitting between them. The CDR3 totals 11 residues. The CDR3 region has the DNA TGTGCCAGCAGTTCGGGGGAGCCCCAGCATTTT. Translated, it gives CASSSGEPQHF.

Comment on this clonotype: Possible read error: a much larger clone is one base away. No conserved phenylalanine or tryptophan is present at the end of the CDR3, so a read error is the likely explanation. This chain connects TRBV12-3 or TRBV12-4 to TRBJ2-2, with D perhaps TRBD2 (5 bases). V was cut by 5 bases and J by 6 bases, with 10 bases left in between. The CDR3 consists of 13 residues. The CDR3 nucleotides read TGTGCCAGCAGTCACAGTAGCGCCGGGGAGCTGTTTTGT. This translates into CASSHSSAGELFC.

V gene TRBV12-3 or TRBV12-4 combines with J gene TRBJ1-5; TRBD1 agrees at 9 bases. The J segment lost 6 bases and the V segment lost 6 bases, leaving 9 bases of the junction unmatched. The CDR3 covers 15 residues. CDR3 DNA sequence: TGTGCCAGCAGCTACCTGACAGGGGGAGGTCAGCCCCAGCATTTT. Translating it yields CASSYLTGGGQPQHF.